The clone carrying this T cell receptor beta chain appeared a few times. Its antigen remains unidentified. Germline CDR1 reads DFQATT; CDR2 reads SNEGSKA (reference sequence). J lost 1 base, V lost 1 base, and 3 bases had no gene match. CDR3 length: 14 amino acids. A modified ARM-PCR protocol with three rounds of nested PCR amplified TCRbeta. TCRdb passed the multiplex PCR reads through MiXCR, listing each CDR3 protein once. Of some 100,000 distinct CDR3 sequences listed, about 65% are singletons. The data derive from a study of tumor and adjacent non-tumor tissue in lung cancer. On the study more broadly: The cohort had approximately 13 adenocarcinoma, 2 squamous cell and 1 small cell patients.

Findings and limits, study-wide: Compared with tumor, normal lung showed significantly lower TCR diversity. Top 100 clones took a larger repertoire share in normal lung.

The template was RNA from unsorted bulk tissue. More than 3 cm separated this lung sample from the edge of the tumor. The chain recombines TRBV20-1 with TRBJ1-1; the match to TRBD1 covers 7 bases. This TCR was recovered from a man aged 55 to 70 with non-small cell lung cancer. The sequenced sample was distant non-tumor lung tissue. The CDR3 DNA reads TGCAGTGCTAGAGGACAGGGACAGAACACTGAAGCTTTCTTT. This sequence encodes CSARGQGQNTEAFF.